The present entry profiles one TCR beta chain with its context. Its antigen specificity is not known. No much larger clone is present one base from it, and per-base qualities are unavailable. Explained via the paper, the time point label denotes: baseline before first vaccination. Vaccinee samples were obtained from the UK trials COV001 and COV002, which included a single-blind randomized controlled phase 2/3 trial of AZD1222 (ChAdOx1 nCoV-19) in healthy adults. For TCRbeta chain sequencing, PBMC samples were collected from trial participants at day 0 and at day 28 after the second dose. CDR1 MNHEY and CDR2 SVGAGI were looked up in the germline V gene. The CDR3 measures 15 amino acids from cysteine to phenylalanine. Only the CDR3 DNA is retained, 45 bases long and in frame from the first base. Between the V and J ends, shortened by 2 bases and 2 bases respectively, the junction contains 13 bases. The CDR3 regions of human TCRbeta chains were analyzed by immunosequencing. Concerning the study's data processing: Repertoire TCRs were checked for matches against a reference library of SARS-CoV-2-specific TCRs that had been generated using the MIRA antigen-specificity platform. Breadth meant the fraction of unique TCRs that were SARS-CoV-2-associated, whereas depth meant the fraction of total T cells that were SARS-CoV-2-associated. Each spike-specific TCR was assigned to its reactive spike region and to a CD4 or CD8 class using the MIRA data. Log10-transformed breadth and depth values were compared by one-way ANOVA with Sidak's multiple comparisons tests. This is the immuneACCESS table as TCRdb keeps it, with only in-frame sequences that have V and J called. A part of the clones is gone; compared with another copy, unresolved V genes explain less than half, and the rest is unexplained. That table gives V, J and clone size, and the DNA gave D and trimming. The sample data list more than 95,000 clones, and approximately 90% of these were observed just once. Approximately 19% of the sample lies in the top ten.

This record comes from a study of T cell responses to AZD1222 COVID-19 vaccine (dated by TCRdb to the early 2020s). Background on the whole study: AZD1222 recipients with second doses at about 4 weeks or about 12 weeks were pooled, because spike-specific TCR depth and breadth did not differ between schedules. Trial participants were enrolled by age into subgroups of 18-55, 56-69 and 70-plus years, and 148, 28 and 57 TCR-sequenced participants, respectively, were included in these subgroups. TCR sequencing covered 230 or so trial participants: 200 to 220 given two doses of AZD1222 and about 26 given two doses of MenACWY control vaccine.

Study-wide conclusions, independent of this receptor: Conclusions about previously exposed vaccinees are limited because only five to seven AZD1222 recipients were SARS-CoV-2 seropositive at baseline. CD4 TCRs associated with the vaccine covered the entire spike protein, and the dominant responses were in regions 160-218 and 743-854. Participants were mostly white British, with more females than males. The authors suggested clonal diversity may have been underestimated. Because no day 14 peak-response samples were available, the repertoires could be characterized only after the peak T cell response. After two AZD1222 doses, both the breadth and the depth of spike-specific TCRs were significantly higher than at day 0 and than in MenACWY recipients. The 56-69-year group was small, and its depth increase did not reach significance, likely because of low power. Nearly half of unique spike-specific TCRs reportedly recognized epitopes outside regions mutated in the B.1.351 and B.1.1.7 variants.

The sample in question was peripheral blood, obtained on day 0 of AZD1222 vaccination. This receptor was taken from an adult in good health. The chain employs TRBV6-5 and TRBJ2-7, and perhaps TRBD2 as D gene, on 5 matching bases. CDR3 protein: CASSYRSGSTYEQYF. The DNA reads TGTGCCAGCAGTTACCGGAGCGGATCGACCTACGAGCAGTACTTC.